The clone carrying this T cell receptor (beta chain) was seen a handful of times. Its antigen is unknown. This entry belongs to a study of CD8 T cell repertoires and HIV-1 epitope variants. Study-level information: An uncultured baseline aliquot held 1M T cells.

The germline gives CDR1 SGHNT, CDR2 YYREEE (reference sequence). With 2 bases removed from V and 4 bases from J, the gap between germline ends came to 10 bases. This CDR3 has 13 amino acids. Method: immunoSEQ multiplex PCR; TCRdb's copy keeps in-frame clones and lacks some. The sample has several thousand clones, approximately 66% seen once. The gene calls are TRBV5-4 and TRBJ2-7; D gene ambiguous. The source of this sequence is a male donor with HIV. Material: cultured CD8+ T cells derived from PBMCs. The CDR3 DNA reads as TGTGCCAGCAGCTTCGGTCGCGAGTACGAGCAGTACTTC. Translating it yields CASSFGREYEQYF.